The source of this T cell receptor beta chain is a study of CD4 T cells in lung cancer (dated by TCRdb to about 2019). Regarding the study in general: In the study, blood T cells of NSCLC patients were screened for responses to candidate mutation-encoded neoepitopes, and neoantigen-specific CD4+ T-cell clones and TCRs were isolated. Tumor and non-adjacent lung tissue were obtained from four patients undergoing curative-intent resections for stage I-III non-small cell lung cancer. Lung adenocarcinoma or squamous cell carcinoma was present in the resected patients, who were aged 60 to 69 at blood donation and were mostly former smokers. Before blood donation, patients had received treatments including platinum chemotherapy, and some received nivolumab or pembrolizumab. The frequency of neoantigen-specific clonotypes in tumor resections, non-adjacent lung and cultured T-cell products was tracked by TCRB deep sequencing.

Remarks on this clone: No antigen is known for it. No base quality information exists; no much larger clone differs at one position.

Overall study results and their limits: Some blood-derived responses might reflect in vitro priming of naive T cells or cross-reactivity rather than memory responses to the cancer.

Library preparation employed the immunoSEQ multiplex PCR assay. DNA was isolated using Qiagen DNeasy or QIAamp micro DNA kits, and TCRB was sequenced using the Adaptive Biotechnology human TCRB sequencing kit. An Illumina MiSeq was used to sequence the TCRB libraries. On the study's bioinformatics: TCRB sequence data were analyzed with the kit provider's software, and tumor enrichment of clonotype templates was tested with Fisher's exact test. TCRdb retrieved this table from immuneACCESS and kept in-frame rearrangements only. Not all clones are present; in checked studies, unresolved V genes account for under half, and no reason is known for the remainder. The V and J calls and clone size were taken over from that table, and D and trimming were inferred from the DNA. Recorded for this sample are a few thousand clones; 74% of them occurred a single time. The top ten clones comprise roughly 15% of the sample.

The CDR1 and CDR2 encoded by the germline V gene are SNHLY and FYNNEI. The cysteine opens and the phenylalanine closes a CDR3 of 13 amino acids. The sequence is cut down to CDR3 DNA, 39 bases in frame from base 1. V gives up 5 bases and J gives up 3 bases, and the segment between their germline ends measures 10 bases. The chain joins TRBV2 to TRBJ1-1, and TRBD1 may be the D gene, going by 5 matching bases. Sample: lung tumor tissue. This TCR was recovered from a man aged 60 to 75 with non-small cell lung cancer. The DNA sequence reads TGTGCCAGCAGTCGCAGGGTCGACACTGAAGCTTTCTTT. Protein translation: CASSRRVDTEAFF.